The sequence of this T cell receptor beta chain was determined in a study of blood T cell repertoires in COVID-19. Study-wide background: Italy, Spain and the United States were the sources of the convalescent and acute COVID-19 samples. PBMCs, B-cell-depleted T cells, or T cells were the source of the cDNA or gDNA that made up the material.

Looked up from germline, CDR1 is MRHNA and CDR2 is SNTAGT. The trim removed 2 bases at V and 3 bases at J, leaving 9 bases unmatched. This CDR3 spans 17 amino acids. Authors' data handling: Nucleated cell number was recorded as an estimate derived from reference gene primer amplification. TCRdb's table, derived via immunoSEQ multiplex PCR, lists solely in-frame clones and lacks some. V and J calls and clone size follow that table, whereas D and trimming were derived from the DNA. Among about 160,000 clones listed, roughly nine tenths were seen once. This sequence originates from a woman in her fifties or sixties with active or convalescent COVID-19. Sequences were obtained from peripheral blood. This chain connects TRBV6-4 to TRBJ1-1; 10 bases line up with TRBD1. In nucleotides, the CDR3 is TGTGCCAGCAGTGACCAAAATCCGGACAGGGGGGACACTGAAGCTTTCTTT. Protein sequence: CASSDQNPDRGDTEAFF.